This paragraph reports one T cell receptor (beta chain). While infection was still active, Seattle patients were enrolled and then followed longitudinally. The sample belongs to a study of blood T cell repertoires in COVID-19. Study-wide background: The United States, Italy and Spain supplied acute and convalescent COVID-19 samples. The cDNA or gDNA used as material had been derived from T cells, B-cell-depleted T cells, or PBMCs.

How the authors handled the data: The authors estimated nucleated cell counts from reference gene primer amplification. Some clones are missing from TCRdb's copy, which holds only in-frame ones; the method was immunoSEQ multiplex PCR. V and J calls and clone size follow that table, whereas D and trimming were derived from the DNA. The profile covers 310,000 or so clones, with approximately 89% appearing a single time and 2% to 2.5% taken by the ten largest. V lost 6 bases and J lost 0; bases outside the gene matches: 7. Germline V lookup: CDR1 LNHDA, CDR2 SQIVND (reference sequence). CDR3 size: 16 residues.

V gene TRBV19 combines with J gene TRBJ2-4; 8 bases fit TRBD2. The receptor was derived from a woman aged 25 to 39 with COVID-19, enrolled during active disease. Material for sequencing was peripheral blood. This CDR3 is CASRPGGHLAKNIQYF. The CDR3 DNA reads TGTGCCAGTAGGCCGGGGGGGCATCTAGCCAAAAACATTCAGTACTTC.